This TCR beta chain was sequenced in a study of T cell responses to AZD1222 COVID-19 vaccine. Study outcomes and limitations: Most donors were white British and more were female, and clonal diversity was possibly underestimated.

In regard to this clone: Its cognate antigen is unknown.

This table comes from immunoSEQ multiplex PCR, and its TCRdb copy is limited to in-frame clones, with some not included. The sample contains approximately 120,000 clones, nearly 90% of which appear only once. Sequenced here: peripheral blood, sampled on day 0 of MenACWY control vaccination. This sequence was found in an adult in good health.

The CDR3 is CASSEGQGAYNEQFF. CDR3 DNA: TGTGCCAGCAGTGAGGGACAGGGGGCCTACAATGAGCAGTTCTTC. V and J are TRBV6-1 and TRBJ2-1, with 11 bases that match TRBD1. The CDR3 sequence is 15 residues long. The germline CDR1 and CDR2 sequences are MNHNS and SASEGT. The junction had 0 bases not matched to a gene; V was cut back by 3 bases and J by 2 bases.